This T cell receptor beta chain was identified in a study of cytomegalovirus exposure and HLA in healthy donors. About the research overall: The 110 or so validation repertoires, a later analysis reported, used the same platform as the 550 to 800 first-cohort repertoires. Overall study results and limits: Reports described diagnosis of cytomegalovirus status by the classifier as highly specific and sensitive. Most TCR sequences were uncommon, yet certain public TCRs appeared in many donors. In vitro checks showed that three CMV-associated chains really do target CMV antigens.

CDR1 SGHAT and CDR2 FQNNGV come from the germline V gene. CDR3 length equals 13 residues. J was trimmed by 5 bases and V by 5 bases; bases with no gene match: 5. Data came from immunoSEQ multiplex PCR; TCRdb stores just in-frame clones and leaves some out. In the table there are some 220,000 clones, around nine tenths of which are singletons. Concerning this clone itself: Its antigen is not known.

The sequence was obtained from a young woman in good health and CMV-seronegative. The V gene is TRBV11-2, the J gene TRBJ2-7; 8 nucleotides match TRBD1. Sequenced material: PBMCs. The CDR3 sequence is CASSPDRGNEQYF. Written as DNA, the CDR3 is TGTGCCAGCAGCCCAGACAGGGGAAACGAGCAGTACTTC.